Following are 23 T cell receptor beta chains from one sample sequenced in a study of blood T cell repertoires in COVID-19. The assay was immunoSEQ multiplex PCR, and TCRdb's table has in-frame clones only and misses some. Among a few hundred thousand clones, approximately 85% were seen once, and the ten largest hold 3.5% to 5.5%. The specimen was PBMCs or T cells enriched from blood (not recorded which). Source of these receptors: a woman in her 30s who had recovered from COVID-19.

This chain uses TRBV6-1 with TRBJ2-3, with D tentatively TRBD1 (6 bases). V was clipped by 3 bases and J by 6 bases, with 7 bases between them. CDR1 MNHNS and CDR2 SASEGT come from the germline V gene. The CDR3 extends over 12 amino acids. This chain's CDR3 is CASSDQGDTQYF. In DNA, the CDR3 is TGTGCCAGCAGTGACCAGGGGGATACGCAGTATTTT.

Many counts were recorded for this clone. CDR3 amino acids: CASSQENYGYTF. The CDR3, as DNA: TGTGCCAGCAGCCAAGAGAACTATGGCTACACCTTC. The chain is built from TRBV7-9 and TRBJ1-2, with D hard to call. The V gene's germline CDR1 is SEHNR and CDR2 FQNEAQ (reference sequence). The CDR3 has 12 residues. The V end lost 5 bases, the J end lost 2 bases, and 6 bases lay between the germline ends.

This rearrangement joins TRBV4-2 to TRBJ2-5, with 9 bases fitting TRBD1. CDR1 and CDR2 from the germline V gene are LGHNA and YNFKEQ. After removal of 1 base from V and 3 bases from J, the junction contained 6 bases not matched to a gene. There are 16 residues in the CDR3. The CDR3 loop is CASSQVGTGLKETQYF. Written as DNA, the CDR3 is TGTGCCAGCAGCCAAGTTGGGACAGGGTTGAAAGAGACCCAGTACTTC.

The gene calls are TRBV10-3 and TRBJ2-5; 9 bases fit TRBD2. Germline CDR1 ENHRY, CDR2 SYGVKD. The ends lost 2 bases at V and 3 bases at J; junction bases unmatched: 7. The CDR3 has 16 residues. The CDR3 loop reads CAISEAAGGTKETQYF. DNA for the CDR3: TGTGCCATCAGTGAGGCAGCGGGAGGAACCAAAGAGACCCAGTACTTC.

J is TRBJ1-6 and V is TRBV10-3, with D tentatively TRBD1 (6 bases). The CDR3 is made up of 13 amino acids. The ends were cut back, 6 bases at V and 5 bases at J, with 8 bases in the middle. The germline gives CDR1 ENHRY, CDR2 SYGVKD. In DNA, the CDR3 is TGTGCCATCAGGGACAGTAATAATTCACCCCTCCACTTT. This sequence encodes CAIRDSNNSPLHF.

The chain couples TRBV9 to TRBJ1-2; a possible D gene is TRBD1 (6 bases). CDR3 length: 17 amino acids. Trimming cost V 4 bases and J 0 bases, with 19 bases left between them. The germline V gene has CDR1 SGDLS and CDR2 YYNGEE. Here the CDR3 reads CASSHQTGLGPNYGYTF. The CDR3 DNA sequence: TGTGCCAGCAGCCACCAGACAGGTTTGGGGCCTAACTATGGCTACACCTTC.

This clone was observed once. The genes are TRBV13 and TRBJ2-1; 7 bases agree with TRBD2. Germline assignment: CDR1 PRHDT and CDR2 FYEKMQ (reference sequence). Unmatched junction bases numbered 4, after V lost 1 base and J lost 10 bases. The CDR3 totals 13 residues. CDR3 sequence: CASSLEAGVEQFF. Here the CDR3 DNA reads TGTGCCAGCAGCTTAGAGGCGGGAGTCGAGCAGTTCTTC.

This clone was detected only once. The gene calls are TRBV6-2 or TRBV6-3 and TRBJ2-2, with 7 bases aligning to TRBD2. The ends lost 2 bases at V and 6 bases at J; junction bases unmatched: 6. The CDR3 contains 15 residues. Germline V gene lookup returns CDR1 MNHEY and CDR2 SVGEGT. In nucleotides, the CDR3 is TGTGCCAGCAGTTACGCCAACCTAGCGGCCGGGGAGCTGTTTTTT. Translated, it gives CASSYANLAAGELFF.

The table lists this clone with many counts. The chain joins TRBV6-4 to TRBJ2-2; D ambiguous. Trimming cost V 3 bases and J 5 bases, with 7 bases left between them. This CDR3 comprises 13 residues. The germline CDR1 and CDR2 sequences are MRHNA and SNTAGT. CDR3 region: CASSDRSTGELFF. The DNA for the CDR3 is TGTGCCAGCAGTGATAGGAGTACCGGGGAGCTGTTTTTT.

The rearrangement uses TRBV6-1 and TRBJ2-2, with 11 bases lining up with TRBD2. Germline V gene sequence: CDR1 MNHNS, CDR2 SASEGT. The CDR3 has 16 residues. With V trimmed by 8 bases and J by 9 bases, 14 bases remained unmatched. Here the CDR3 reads CASGEDLGLAVRELFF. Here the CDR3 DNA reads TGTGCCAGCGGCGAAGACCTGGGACTAGCGGTGAGGGAGCTGTTTTTT.

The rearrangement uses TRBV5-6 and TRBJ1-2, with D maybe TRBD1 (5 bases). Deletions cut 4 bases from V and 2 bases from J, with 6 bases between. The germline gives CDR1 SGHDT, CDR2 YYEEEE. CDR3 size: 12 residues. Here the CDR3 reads CASSRQNYGYTF. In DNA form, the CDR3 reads TGTGCCAGCAGCCGACAGAACTATGGCTACACCTTC.

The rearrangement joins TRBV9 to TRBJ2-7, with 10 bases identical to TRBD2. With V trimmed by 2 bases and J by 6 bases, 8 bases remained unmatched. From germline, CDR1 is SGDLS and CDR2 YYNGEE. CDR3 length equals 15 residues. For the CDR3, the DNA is TGTGCCAGCAGCGTCCAAGCGGGGGGGCCTGGCGAGCAGTACTTC. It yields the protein CASSVQAGGPGEQYF.

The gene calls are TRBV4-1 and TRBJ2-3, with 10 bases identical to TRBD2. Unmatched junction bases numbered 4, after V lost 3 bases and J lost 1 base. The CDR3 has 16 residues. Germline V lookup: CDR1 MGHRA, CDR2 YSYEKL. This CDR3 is CASSQTGTSGTDTQYF. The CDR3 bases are TGCGCCAGCAGCCAGACCGGGACTAGCGGCACAGATACGCAGTATTTT.

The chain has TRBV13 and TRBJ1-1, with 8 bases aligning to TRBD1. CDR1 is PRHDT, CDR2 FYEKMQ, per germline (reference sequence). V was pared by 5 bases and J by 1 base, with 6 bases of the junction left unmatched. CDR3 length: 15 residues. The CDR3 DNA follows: TGTGCCAGCAGCCCTCCCGGACAGGGGAACACTGAAGCTTTCTTT. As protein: CASSPPGQGNTEAFF.

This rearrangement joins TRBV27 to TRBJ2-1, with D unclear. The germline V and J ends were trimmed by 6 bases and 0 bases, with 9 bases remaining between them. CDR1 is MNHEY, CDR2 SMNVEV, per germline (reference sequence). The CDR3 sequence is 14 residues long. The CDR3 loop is CASRPTSSYNEQFF. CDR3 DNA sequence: TGTGCCAGCAGGCCCACCAGCTCCTACAATGAGCAGTTCTTC.

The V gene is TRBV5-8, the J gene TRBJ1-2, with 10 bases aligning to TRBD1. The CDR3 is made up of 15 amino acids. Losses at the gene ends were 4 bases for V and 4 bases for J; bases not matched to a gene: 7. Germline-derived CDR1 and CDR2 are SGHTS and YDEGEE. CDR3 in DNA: TGTGCCAGCAGCCCGGGACAGGGGATATCCTATGGCTACACCTTC. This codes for CASSPGQGISYGYTF.

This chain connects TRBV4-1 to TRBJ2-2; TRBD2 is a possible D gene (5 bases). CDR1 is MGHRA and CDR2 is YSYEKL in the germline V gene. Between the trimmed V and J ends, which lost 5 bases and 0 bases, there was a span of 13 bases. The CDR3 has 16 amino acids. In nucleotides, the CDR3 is TGCGCCAGCAGCGCAAACAGCGGATCGAACACCGGGGAGCTGTTTTTT. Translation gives CASSANSGSNTGELFF.

The CDR3 reads CASSIVGLTGEQYF. The CDR3, as DNA: TGTGCCAGTAGTATAGTCGGGTTGACGGGCGAGCAGTACTTC. This chain links TRBV19 with TRBJ2-7; no clear D gene. V shed 1 base and J shed 6 bases, with 13 bases lying between them. This CDR3 spans 14 amino acids. The germline CDR1 and CDR2 sequences are LNHDA and SQIVND (reference sequence).

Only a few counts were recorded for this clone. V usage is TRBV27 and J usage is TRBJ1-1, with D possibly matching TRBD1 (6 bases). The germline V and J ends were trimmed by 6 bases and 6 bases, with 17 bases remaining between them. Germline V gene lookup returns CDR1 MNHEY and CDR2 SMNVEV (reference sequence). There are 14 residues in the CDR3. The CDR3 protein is CASRTSGGWAEAFF. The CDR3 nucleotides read TGTGCCAGCAGGACCTCGGGGGGCTGGGCTGAAGCTTTCTTT.

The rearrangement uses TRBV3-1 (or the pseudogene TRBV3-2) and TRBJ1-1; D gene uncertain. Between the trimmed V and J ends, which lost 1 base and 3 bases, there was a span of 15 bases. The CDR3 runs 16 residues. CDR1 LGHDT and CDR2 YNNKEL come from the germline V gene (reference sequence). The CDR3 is CASSQGRSGIDTEAFF. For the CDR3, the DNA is TGTGCCAGCAGCCAAGGGAGGTCTGGGATTGACACTGAAGCTTTCTTT.

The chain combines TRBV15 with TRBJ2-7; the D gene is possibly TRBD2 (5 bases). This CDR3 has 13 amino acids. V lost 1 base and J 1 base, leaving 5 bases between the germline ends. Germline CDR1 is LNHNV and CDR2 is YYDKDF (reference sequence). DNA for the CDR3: TGTGCCACCAGCAGAGGGACTTCCTACGAGCAGTACTTC. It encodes CATSRGTSYEQYF.

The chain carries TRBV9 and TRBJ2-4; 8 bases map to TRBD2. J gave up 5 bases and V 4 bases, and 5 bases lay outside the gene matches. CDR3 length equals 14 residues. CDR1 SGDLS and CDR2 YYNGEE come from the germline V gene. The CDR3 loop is CASSPRGGQNIQYF. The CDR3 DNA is TGTGCCAGCAGCCCTCGCGGGGGGCAAAACATTCAGTACTTC.

The CDR3 region is CASSLYRGTGELFF. The CDR3 DNA is TGTGCCAGCAGTTTATATAGGGGTACCGGGGAGCTGTTTTTT. This chain connects TRBV27 to TRBJ2-2; TRBD1 is a possible D gene (5 bases). The V and J ends lost 1 base and 5 bases respectively, with 8 bases between them. The CDR3 covers 14 residues. Germline V gene data show CDR1 as MNHEY and CDR2 as SMNVEV (reference sequence).